This TCR beta chain was identified in a study of post-analysis software for immune sequencing data. Study as a whole: Relapsing-remitting, secondary progressive and progressive-relapsing multiple sclerosis courses were included.

Study-wide results and caveats: Controls showed lower frequencies than patients for four to six TRBV segments, and TRBV5-6, TRBV5-1 and TRBV20-1 were among these.

Incorporated into the TCR beta cDNA libraries were unique molecular identifiers, which served to reduce PCR and sequencing biases. TCRdb passed the PCR reads through MiXCR, listing each CDR3 protein once. The sample gives around 770,000 distinct CDR3 sequences, just over 45% of which show up once; roughly 5.2% is in the top ten. This clonotype was seen ten or more times. As yet, its antigen is unknown. This CDR3 comprises 12 residues. CDR1 is MGHDK and CDR2 is SYGVNS in the germline V gene. V lost 10 bases to trimming and J lost 3 bases, with 12 bases between them. The sequence came from a girl between 10 and 17 years old with multiple sclerosis. This rearrangement joins TRBV25-1 to TRBJ1-1; D possibly corresponds to TRBD1 (6 bases). Sequencing was carried out using blood. CDR3 amino acids: CATRGGDTEAFF. In DNA, the CDR3 is TGTGCCACCAGGGGTGGGGACACTGAAGCTTTCTTT.